This is a list of T cell receptor beta chains from one sample in a study of cytomegalovirus exposure and HLA in healthy donors. TCRdb keeps only in-frame clones here, not all; method: immunoSEQ multiplex PCR. The sample yields around 150,000 clones, 65% to 70% seen once. Sequencing was performed on PBMCs. The receptors originated from a woman in her late teens or twenties in good health and CMV-seropositive. CDR3s include the opening cysteine and the closing phenylalanine or tryptophan. Fields, in order: CDR3 protein, CDR3 DNA, J gene, V gene, D gene, clone size. D genes are given only for firm matches. Only some rows state a clone size, as once, few, many or a class for expanded clones.

CDR3aa: CASSQDGLAGWETQYF
CDR3nt: TGTGCCAGCAGCCAAGACGGACTAGCGGGGTGGGAGACCCAGTACTTC
j_gene: TRBJ2-5
v_gene: TRBV4-2
d_gene: TRBD2
abundance: .

CDR3aa: CASRGAGEEQYF
CDR3nt: TGTGCCAGCAGGGGGGCGGGGGAAGAGCAGTACTTC
j_gene: TRBJ2-7
v_gene: TRBV6-1
d_gene: .
abundance: .

CDR3aa: CASKTPGQNTEAFF
CDR3nt: TGTGCCAGCAAGACTCCGGGACAGAACACTGAAGCTTTCTTT
j_gene: TRBJ1-1
v_gene: TRBV2
d_gene: .
abundance: .

CDR3aa: CASSPGAGGVSNEQFF
CDR3nt: TGCGCCAGCAGCCCCGGTGCTGGAGGGGTTTCCAATGAGCAGTTCTTC
j_gene: TRBJ2-1
v_gene: TRBV5-1
d_gene: .
abundance: .

CDR3aa: CASSPLSRGHRADTEAFF
CDR3nt: TGTGCCAGCAGTCCGCTGTCCAGGGGGCACCGTGCGGACACTGAAGCTTTCTTT
j_gene: TRBJ1-1
v_gene: TRBV28
d_gene: TRBD1
abundance: .

CDR3aa: CAWSVGQYQEQYF
CDR3nt: TGTGCCTGGAGTGTGGGGCAGTATCAGGAGCAGTACTTC
j_gene: TRBJ2-5
v_gene: TRBV30
d_gene: .
abundance: few

CDR3aa: CASSPAGGQTEAFF
CDR3nt: TGTGCCAGCAGCCCGGCGGGGGGGCAGACTGAAGCTTTCTTT
j_gene: TRBJ1-1
v_gene: TRBV5-4
d_gene: .
abundance: .

CDR3aa: CASSSGQASDEQYF
CDR3nt: TGCGCCAGCAGCTCGGGACAGGCGTCTGACGAGCAGTACTTC
j_gene: TRBJ2-7
v_gene: TRBV5-1
d_gene: TRBD1
abundance: few

CDR3aa: CASSSYYEQYF
CDR3nt: TGTGCCAGCAGCTCCTACTACGAGCAGTACTTC
j_gene: TRBJ2-7
v_gene: TRBV7-2
d_gene: .
abundance: few

CDR3aa: CSVAQGASYEQYF
CDR3nt: TGCAGCGTCGCACAGGGGGCCTCCTACGAGCAGTACTTC
j_gene: TRBJ2-7
v_gene: TRBV29-1
d_gene: TRBD1
abundance: .

CDR3aa: CASRYSHNTEAFF
CDR3nt: TGTGCCAGTAGGTACAGCCATAACACTGAAGCTTTCTTT
j_gene: TRBJ1-1
v_gene: TRBV19
d_gene: .
abundance: few

CDR3aa: CASRRSGGDTQYF
CDR3nt: TGTGCCAGCCGACGCTCAGGGGGCGATACGCAGTATTTT
j_gene: TRBJ2-3
v_gene: TRBV27
d_gene: TRBD1
abundance: few

CDR3aa: CASSQNTGERREQYF
CDR3nt: TGCGCCAGCAGCCAGAATACAGGGGAGCGGCGCGAGCAGTACTTC
j_gene: TRBJ2-7
v_gene: TRBV4-1
d_gene: TRBD1
abundance: .

CDR3aa: CSVEGRGVDYGYTF
CDR3nt: TGCAGCGTTGAAGGCAGGGGCGTTGATTATGGCTACACCTTC
j_gene: TRBJ1-2
v_gene: TRBV29-1
d_gene: .
abundance: .

CDR3aa: CASSVPNEQFF
CDR3nt: TGTGCCAGTTCGGTCCCGAATGAGCAGTTCTTC
j_gene: TRBJ2-1
v_gene: TRBV19
d_gene: .
abundance: .

CDR3aa: CASSFFQQGRTEAFF
CDR3nt: TGTGCCAGCAGCTTCTTCCAACAGGGGCGGACTGAAGCTTTCTTT
j_gene: TRBJ1-1
v_gene: TRBV7-9
d_gene: TRBD1
abundance: .

CDR3aa: CASSAGLAVDTQYF
CDR3nt: TGTGCCAGCAGTGCCGGACTAGCGGTTGATACGCAGTATTTT
j_gene: TRBJ2-3
v_gene: TRBV9
d_gene: TRBD2
abundance: .

CDR3aa: CASSSQGANTEAFF
CDR3nt: TGCGCCAGCAGCTCCCAGGGGGCTAACACTGAAGCTTTCTTT
j_gene: TRBJ1-1
v_gene: TRBV5-1
d_gene: TRBD1
abundance: .

CDR3aa: CASSQGQGIGILNTEAFF
CDR3nt: TGTGCCAGCAGTCAGGGACAGGGGATAGGAATTTTGAACACTGAAGCTTTCTTT
j_gene: TRBJ1-1
v_gene: TRBV28
d_gene: TRBD1
abundance: .

CDR3aa: CASSFEGHHNYGYTF
CDR3nt: TGCGCCAGCAGCTTTGAGGGACACCATAACTATGGCTACACCTTC
j_gene: TRBJ1-2
v_gene: TRBV5-1
d_gene: .
abundance: .

CDR3aa: CAISEFGGDMNTEAFF
CDR3nt: TGTGCCATCAGTGAGTTTGGGGGGGACATGAACACTGAAGCTTTCTTT
j_gene: TRBJ1-1
v_gene: TRBV10-3
d_gene: .
abundance: .

CDR3aa: CSVEVWGDGYTF
CDR3nt: TGCAGCGTTGAAGTCTGGGGGGACGGCTACACCTTC
j_gene: TRBJ1-2
v_gene: TRBV29-1
d_gene: .
abundance: few

CDR3aa: CSALKTGEQFF
CDR3nt: TGCAGCGCCCTCAAGACAGGCGAGCAGTTCTTC
j_gene: TRBJ2-1
v_gene: TRBV29-1
d_gene: .
abundance: .

CDR3aa: CASSPPAGTYGYTF
CDR3nt: TGTGCCAGCTCACCACCGGCAGGTACCTATGGCTACACCTTC
j_gene: TRBJ1-2
v_gene: TRBV18
d_gene: .
abundance: .

CDR3aa: CASSYSGGGGPETQYF
CDR3nt: TGTGCCAGCAGTTACTCGGGGGGTGGGGGACCAGAGACCCAGTACTTC
j_gene: TRBJ2-5
v_gene: TRBV6-6
d_gene: .
abundance: once

CDR3aa: CASSPVAKTGTAEAFF
CDR3nt: TGTGCCAGCAGCCCCGTAGCGAAAACAGGGACGGCTGAAGCTTTCTTT
j_gene: TRBJ1-1
v_gene: TRBV11-2
d_gene: .
abundance: .

CDR3aa: CASSEGDTEAFF
CDR3nt: TGTGCCAGCAGCGAAGGGGACACTGAAGCTTTCTTT
j_gene: TRBJ1-1
v_gene: TRBV5-4
d_gene: .
abundance: .

CDR3aa: CASSPPDRPRGYTF
CDR3nt: TGTGCCAGCAGTCCCCCGGACAGGCCTCGGGGCTACACCTTC
j_gene: TRBJ1-2
v_gene: TRBV6-5
d_gene: TRBD1
abundance: .

CDR3aa: CASSLSGQANTEAFF
CDR3nt: TGTGCCAGCAGTTTATCGGGACAGGCGAACACTGAAGCTTTCTTT
j_gene: TRBJ1-1
v_gene: TRBV27
d_gene: TRBD1
abundance: .

CDR3aa: CASSLVGGPSYEQYF
CDR3nt: TGTGCCAGCAGCTTAGTAGGGGGACCCTCCTACGAGCAGTACTTC
j_gene: TRBJ2-7
v_gene: TRBV7-2
d_gene: .
abundance: .

CDR3aa: CASSLSGLSYEQYF
CDR3nt: TGTGCCAGTAGTCTGTCGGGACTAAGCTACGAGCAGTACTTC
j_gene: TRBJ2-7
v_gene: TRBV19
d_gene: TRBD2
abundance: .

CDR3aa: CASSLLANQETQYF
CDR3nt: TGTGCCAGCAGCTTACTAGCGAACCAAGAGACCCAGTACTTC
j_gene: TRBJ2-5
v_gene: TRBV5-4
d_gene: TRBD2
abundance: once

CDR3aa: CASSQGPGQGNEKLFF
CDR3nt: TGCGCCAGCAGCCAAGGGCCGGGACAGGGCAATGAAAAACTGTTTTTT
j_gene: TRBJ1-4
v_gene: TRBV4-3
d_gene: TRBD1
abundance: .

CDR3aa: CASSVKGATDTQYF
CDR3nt: TGTGCCAGCAGTGTAAAGGGGGCCACAGATACGCAGTATTTT
j_gene: TRBJ2-3
v_gene: TRBV5-4
d_gene: TRBD1
abundance: .

CDR3aa: CASSPMTGYEQYF
CDR3nt: TGTGCCAGCAGCCCTATGACAGGGTACGAGCAGTACTTC
j_gene: TRBJ2-7
v_gene: TRBV5-5
d_gene: TRBD1
abundance: .

CDR3aa: CASSGTGETYEQYF
CDR3nt: TGTGCCAGCAGTGGGACAGGGGAAACCTACGAGCAGTACTTC
j_gene: TRBJ2-7
v_gene: TRBV2
d_gene: TRBD1
abundance: .

CDR3aa: CASSLARTVDTQYF
CDR3nt: TGTGCCAGCAGCTTAGCGAGGACAGTGGATACGCAGTATTTT
j_gene: TRBJ2-3
v_gene: TRBV7-9
d_gene: .
abundance: .

CDR3aa: CASSYVTSGGAHEQFF
CDR3nt: TGCGCCAGCAGCTATGTGACTAGCGGGGGGGCCCATGAGCAGTTCTTC
j_gene: TRBJ2-1
v_gene: TRBV5-1
d_gene: TRBD2
abundance: .

CDR3aa: CSVEWPRAQTQYF
CDR3nt: TGCAGCGTTGAATGGCCCAGGGCGCAGACCCAGTACTTC
j_gene: TRBJ2-5
v_gene: TRBV29-1
d_gene: .
abundance: .

CDR3aa: CAWCRRSRGDTQYF
CDR3nt: TGTGCCTGGTGCCGGAGGAGCAGAGGGGATACGCAGTATTTT
j_gene: TRBJ2-3
v_gene: TRBV30
d_gene: .
abundance: .

CDR3aa: CASSWGTGGNEKLFF
CDR3nt: TGCGCCAGCAGCTGGGGGACAGGGGGGAATGAAAAACTGTTTTTT
j_gene: TRBJ1-4
v_gene: TRBV5-1
d_gene: TRBD1
abundance: .

CDR3aa: CASRFSGRPNTDTQYF
CDR3nt: TGTGCCAGCAGATTTAGCGGGAGGCCTAACACAGATACGCAGTATTTT
j_gene: TRBJ2-3
v_gene: TRBV28
d_gene: TRBD2
abundance: .

CDR3aa: CASSLGVRVTGELFF
CDR3nt: TGCGCCAGCAGCTTGGGAGTGAGGGTCACCGGGGAGCTGTTTTTT
j_gene: TRBJ2-2
v_gene: TRBV5-1
d_gene: .
abundance: .

CDR3aa: CASRGSGNYGYTF
CDR3nt: TGTGCCAGCAGGGGTTCAGGGAACTATGGCTACACCTTC
j_gene: TRBJ1-2
v_gene: TRBV2
d_gene: .
abundance: few

CDR3aa: CASREGVSQPQHF
CDR3nt: TGTGCCAGCCGAGAGGGGGTCTCTCAGCCCCAGCATTTT
j_gene: TRBJ1-5
v_gene: TRBV28
d_gene: .
abundance: .